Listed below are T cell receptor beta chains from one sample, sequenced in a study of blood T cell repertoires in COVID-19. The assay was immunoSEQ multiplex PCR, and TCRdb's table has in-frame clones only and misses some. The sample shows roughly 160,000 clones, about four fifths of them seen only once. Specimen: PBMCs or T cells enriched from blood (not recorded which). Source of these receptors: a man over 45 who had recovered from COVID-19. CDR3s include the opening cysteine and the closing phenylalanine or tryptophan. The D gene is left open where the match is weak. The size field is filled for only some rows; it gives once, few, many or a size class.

TGTGCCAGCAGCTTAGAGGCAGCGAGTGGAAACACCATATATTTT,CASSLEAASGNTIYF,TRBJ1-3,-,few,TRBV7-6
TGTGCCAGCTCATCGGTTACAGGGGCGTCTGATGGCTACACCTTC,CASSSVTGASDGYTF,TRBJ1-2,TRBD1,-,TRBV18
TGTGCCAGCAGCCGGGACAGGGGGCACTATGGCTACACCTTC,CASSRDRGHYGYTF,TRBJ1-2,TRBD1,-,TRBV7-3
TGTGCCAGCAGCTTAGGTGTGGGGGGCTACAATGAGCAGTTCTTC,CASSLGVGGYNEQFF,TRBJ2-1,-,-,TRBV7-9
TGTGCCAGCAGCTTAAGCCCGCTAGCGGAATACGAGCAGTACTTC,CASSLSPLAEYEQYF,TRBJ2-7,TRBD2,-,TRBV7-2
TGTGCCAGCAGTGAGGGCAGAGCCAAAAACATTCAGTACTTC,CASSEGRAKNIQYF,TRBJ2-4,-,-,TRBV2
TGTGCCAGCAGTCAGACCGGGACAAACACCGGGGAGCTGTTTTTT,CASSQTGTNTGELFF,TRBJ2-2,-,-,TRBV27
TGTGCCAGCAGCCAACAGGGAAACACTGAAGCTTTCTTT,CASSQQGNTEAFF,TRBJ1-1,-,-,TRBV3-1/TRBV3-2
TGCGCCAGCAGCTTTGGACAGGGGAGAGGGCAGTACTTC,CASSFGQGRGQYF,TRBJ2-7,TRBD1,-,TRBV5-1
TGTGCCAGCACGGGGGCCGGGACAGGGTCTAGGGACGAGCAGTACTTC,CASTGAGTGSRDEQYF,TRBJ2-7,TRBD1,-,TRBV28